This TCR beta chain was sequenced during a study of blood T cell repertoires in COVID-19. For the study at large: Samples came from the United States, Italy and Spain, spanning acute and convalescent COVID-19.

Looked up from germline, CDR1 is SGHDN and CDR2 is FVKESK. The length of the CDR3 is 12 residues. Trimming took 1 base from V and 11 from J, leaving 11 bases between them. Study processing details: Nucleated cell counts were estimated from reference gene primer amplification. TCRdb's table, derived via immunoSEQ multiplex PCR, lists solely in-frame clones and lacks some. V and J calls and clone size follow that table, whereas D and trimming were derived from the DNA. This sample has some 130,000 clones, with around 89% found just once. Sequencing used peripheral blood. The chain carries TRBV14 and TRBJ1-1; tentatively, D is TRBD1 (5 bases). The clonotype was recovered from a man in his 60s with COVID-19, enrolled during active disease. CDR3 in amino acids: CASSQVGARAFF. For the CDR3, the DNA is TGTGCCAGCAGCCAAGTTGGGGCGAGGGCTTTCTTT.